The clone carrying this T cell receptor beta chain came up a few times. The antigen is not known. This entry is derived from a study of blood T cells in healthy people across ages. Findings of the study overall: Total diversity from one million sequenced T cells was likely underestimated. More naive CD4+ cells and higher diversity were found in long-lived than in aged donors.

Sample-barcoded 5' priming and a J-beta primer mix drove a second PCR of roughly 6 to 12 cycles. TCRdb analysed the 5' RACE reads with MiXCR anew, one entry per CDR3 protein. Altogether 850,000 or so distinct CDR3 sequences are present, about 28% being singletons, with the ten largest covering 15% to 20%. The CDR3 sequence is 12 residues long. The germline CDR1 and CDR2 sequences are MDHEN and SYDVKM. Trimming stripped 6 bases from V and 8 bases from J, with 13 bases between. The chain couples TRBV28 to TRBJ1-2; tentatively, D is TRBD1 (5 bases). Sequenced: blood. The sequence derives from an elderly woman in good health. CDR3: CASRPTGSGYTF. CDR3 coding DNA: TGTGCCAGCAGGCCTACAGGCTCCGGCTACACCTTC.